Presented here are 9 T cell receptor beta chains from one specimen sequenced in a study of shared clonotypes between healthy human individuals. Naive CD8 populations comprised CD45RO-negative cells positively selected for CCR7, excluding terminally differentiated effector memory CD45RA+ cells. Assay: immunoSEQ multiplex PCR; the TCRdb copy retains only in-frame clones and omits some. The repertoire holds around 2,000,000 clones, with 85% to 95% as singletons. The sample taken for sequencing was naive CD8+ T cells from PBMCs. The source is a man aged 18-30 years in good health. Some clones in this sample may be carry-over from other donors' samples.

This clone was seen a few times. This chain links TRBV5-1 with TRBJ1-1; 9 bases are shared with TRBD1. Germline-derived CDR1 and CDR2 are SGHRS and YFSETQ. V was pared by 3 bases and J by 0 bases, with 3 bases of the junction left unmatched. The CDR3 runs to 15 residues. CDR3 bases: TGCGCCAGCAGCTACGGACAGGGGATGAACACTGAAGCTTTCTTT. It specifies CASSYGQGMNTEAFF.

J is TRBJ2-1 and V is TRBV28; 7 nucleotides align to TRBD2. This CDR3 has 14 residues. V gave up 2 bases and J gave up 7 bases; unmatched junction bases: 5. Germline CDR1 is MDHEN and CDR2 is SYDVKM. For the CDR3, the DNA is TGTGCCAGCAGTTTACTAGCGGAGCGGAATGAGCAGTTCTTC. Amino acid sequence: CASSLLAERNEQFF.

On this clone itself: Distinct nucleotide sequences in the sample also encode this CDR3. The gene calls are TRBV27 and TRBJ2-2; 9 positions agree with TRBD1. This CDR3 contains 14 residues. The germline V gene has CDR1 MNHEY and CDR2 SMNVEV (reference sequence). Losses at the gene ends were 5 bases for V and 7 bases for J; bases not matched to a gene: 5. CDR3 in amino acids: CASSPYRGHGELFF. CDR3 bases: TGTGCCAGCAGTCCGTACAGGGGGCACGGGGAGCTGTTTTTT.

The V and J genes are TRBV28 and TRBJ2-7; the D gene is possibly TRBD1 (5 bases). Germline CDR1 and CDR2: MDHEN and SYDVKM. The CDR3 covers 12 residues. Between the trimmed V and J ends, which lost 3 bases and 7 bases, there was a span of 10 bases. CDR3 coding DNA: TGTGCCAGCAGTTTTAGGGCAGGGGAGCAGTACTTC. The encoded protein is CASSFRAGEQYF. Filled out from reference TRBV28 and TRBJ2-7, the complete variable domain reads DVKVTQSSRYLVKRTGEKVFLECVQDMDHENMFWYRQDPGLGLRLIYFSYDVKMKEKGDIPEGYSVSREKKERFSLILESASTNQTSMYLCASSFRAGEQYFGPGTRLTVT.

This clone was observed once. The J gene is TRBJ2-7, the V gene TRBV28; the D gene is possibly TRBD1 (7 bases). The CDR3 length is 15 residues. The V and J ends lost 6 bases and 0 bases respectively, with 15 bases between them. CDR1 is MDHEN, CDR2 SYDVKM, per germline. CDR3 protein: CASSADREASYEQYF. Written as DNA, the CDR3 is TGTGCCAGCAGCGCCGACAGGGAGGCCTCCTACGAGCAGTACTTC.

The rearrangement uses TRBV13 and TRBJ2-5; D tentatively fits TRBD1 or TRBD2 (5 bases each). The CDR3 sequence is 15 residues long. V dropped 8 bases and J dropped 1 base, with 17 bases sitting between them. Germline values: CDR1 PRHDT, CDR2 FYEKMQ (reference sequence). CDR3 nucleotide sequence: TGTGCCAGCCGGGGCAACACAGGAACCCAAGAGACCCAGTACTTC. Its protein is CASRGNTGTQETQYF.

This chain joins TRBV19 and TRBJ1-2; a weak D match, TRBD1 (6 bases). Germline assignment: CDR1 LNHDA and CDR2 SQIVND (reference sequence). Trimming removed 6 bases from V and 4 bases from J, with 15 bases in between. The CDR3 totals 14 residues. Written as DNA, the CDR3 is TGTGCCAGTAGGGCCCCGGACAGATTCTATGGCTACACCTTC. Translated: CASRAPDRFYGYTF.

V and J are TRBV28 and TRBJ2-7; TRBD1 agrees at 9 bases. The CDR3 consists of 14 residues. Germline CDR1 reads MDHEN; CDR2 reads SYDVKM. Germline trimming cut 6 bases from V and 6 bases from J; bases unmatched to any gene: 9. The CDR3 sequence: CASSKNPDRGEQYF. The CDR3, as DNA: TGTGCCAGCAGCAAAAATCCGGACAGGGGCGAGCAGTACTTC.

The chain couples TRBV19 to TRBJ2-7; maybe TRBD2 (6 bases). The germline V gene encodes CDR1 LNHDA and CDR2 SQIVND (reference sequence). This CDR3 has 12 residues. The V and J ends lost 9 bases and 6 bases respectively, with 15 bases between them. In DNA, the CDR3 is TGTGCCAGCATGGACTACTTGGGCGAGCAGTACTTC. Translated: CASMDYLGEQYF.